Following are 5 T cell receptor beta chains from one sample sequenced in a study of T-cell reconstitution after alpha-beta-depleted transplantation in children. A library of TCRbeta sequences, prepared with unique molecular identifiers, was generated. TCRdb independently ran MiXCR on the PCR reads; one entry per CDR3 protein. Of about 300,000 distinct CDR3 sequences in the sample, 10% were seen once. Sequences were derived from PBMCs, sampled before TCRalphabeta/CD19-depleted stem cell transplant. The receptors shown here come from a boy younger than two with acute myeloid leukemia, due to receive a stem cell transplant.

The chain carries TRBV15 and TRBJ2-5; 7 nucleotides agree with TRBD1. The CDR3 loop spans 18 amino acids. Trimming at V came to 0 bases and at J to 4 bases, leaving 14 bases not matched to a gene. Germline CDR1 is LNHNV and CDR2 is YYDKDF (reference sequence). The CDR3: CATSRDKRGQWQPETQYF. CDR3 bases: TGTGCCACCAGCAGAGATAAGAGGGGACAGTGGCAGCCAGAGACCCAGTACTTC. Combining the CDR3 with reference TRBV15 and TRBJ2-5 gives the whole variable domain DAMVIQNPRYQVTQFGKPVTLSCSQTLNHNVMYWYQQKSSQAPKLLFHYYDKDFNNEADTPDNFQSRRPNTSFCFLDIRSPGLGDTAMYLCATSRDKRGQWQPETQYFGPGTRLLVL.

This clonotype was counted many times. The chain joins TRBV29-1 to TRBJ2-3, with 12 bases fitting TRBD2. The length of the CDR3 is 15 residues. With 6 bases clipped from V and 3 bases from J, the junction kept 7 bases outside the gene matches. The germline V gene has CDR1 SQVTM and CDR2 ANQGSEA. The CDR3 loop reads CSVELAGGGTDTQYF. The CDR3 DNA reads as TGCAGCGTGGAACTAGCGGGAGGAGGGACAGATACGCAGTATTTT.

This clonotype occurred many times. The chain uses TRBV5-1 and TRBJ1-1; TRBD1 might be the D (5 bases). Germline CDR1 and CDR2: SGHRS and YFSETQ. The CDR3 extends over 15 amino acids. V lost 0 bases to trimming and J lost 5 bases, with 14 bases between them. CDR3 bases: TGCGCCAGCAGCTTGGAAGGCAGGGAATGGACTGAAGCTTTCTTT. The encoded protein is CASSLEGREWTEAFF.

This chain links TRBV20-1 with TRBJ1-3; TRBD1 aligns across 7 bases. The length of the CDR3 is 14 residues. The junction had 8 bases not matched to a gene; V was cut back by 6 bases and J by 3 bases. In germline, CDR1 is DFQATT, CDR2 SNEGSKA (reference sequence). CDR3 in amino acids: CSATSGQFGNTIYF. The CDR3 DNA follows: TGCAGTGCAACCTCGGGACAGTTTGGAAACACCATATATTTT.

The chain joins TRBV3-1 to TRBJ2-5; D is unclear. The CDR3 covers 15 residues. The germline gives CDR1 LGHDT, CDR2 YNNKEL (reference sequence). The V gene lost 0 bases and the J gene lost 0 bases, with 8 bases spanning the gap. CDR3 amino acids: CASSQETGHQETQYF. DNA of the CDR3: TGTGCCAGCAGCCAAGAGACCGGACACCAAGAGACCCAGTACTTC.